These 25 T cell receptor beta chains originate from one sample sequenced in a study of T cells in Graves' hyperthyroidism and ophthalmopathy. The source material, RNA transcripts, was used to amplify TCR beta CDR3 regions. The TCR CDR3 was amplified in a first-round RT-PCR using the HTBI primer set. Via MiXCR, TCRdb re-called the multiplex PCR reads, giving one row per CDR3 protein. Counted here are a few hundred thousand distinct CDR3 sequences, more than 15% occurring once; the ten biggest clones make up under 8%. The specimen was blood. These receptors all stem from a woman aged 25 to 45 with Graves' hyperthyroidism.

This clonotype appeared a few times. The CDR3 DNA sequence: TGTGCCAGTAGCGCGGGACTAGAGATTCTCTACGAGCAGTACTTC. Translated, it gives CASSAGLEILYEQYF. This chain uses TRBV19 with TRBJ2-7; TRBD2 agrees at 8 bases. The CDR3 contains 15 residues. J was trimmed by 3 bases and V by 6 bases; bases with no gene match: 10. The germline V gene has CDR1 LNHDA and CDR2 SQIVND (reference sequence). Based on the CDR3 plus reference TRBV19 and TRBJ2-7, the full variable domain is DGGITQSPKYLFRKEGQNVTLSCEQNLNHDAMYWYRQDPGQGLRLIYYSQIVNDFQKGDIAEGYSVSREKKESFPLTVTSAQKNPTAFYLCASSAGLEILYEQYFGPGTRLTVT.

This clonotype was detected many times. V usage is TRBV3-1 and J usage is TRBJ2-3; weak D call: TRBD2 (5 bases). CDR1 and CDR2 (germline): LGHDT, YNNKEL (reference sequence). The CDR3 contains 12 residues. V was trimmed by 4 bases and J by 6 bases, leaving 8 bases between them. The CDR3 DNA is TGTGCCAGCAGCCTCTGGAGGGATACGCAGTATTTT. Translating it yields CASSLWRDTQYF.

This clonotype was found many times. The gene calls are TRBV7-9 and TRBJ2-3; D not certain. CDR3 length: 15 residues. The germline gives CDR1 SEHNR, CDR2 FQNEAQ (reference sequence). V dropped 7 bases and J dropped 3 bases, with 17 bases sitting between them. For the CDR3, the DNA is TGTGCCAGCACCCCACTCCTAGAGAGTACAGATACGCAGTATTTT. This sequence encodes CASTPLLESTDTQYF.

The chain couples TRBV11-1 to TRBJ2-3, with D possibly being TRBD2 (6 bases). Trimming pared 3 bases from V and 0 bases from J, leaving 16 bases between. Germline V gene lookup returns CDR1 SGHAT and CDR2 FQDESV (reference sequence). CDR3 size: 17 residues. The CDR3 here is CASSFRRSGESTDTQYF. The CDR3 nucleotides are TGTGCCAGCAGCTTTAGACGTTCGGGGGAAAGCACAGATACGCAGTATTTT.

The sample holds one count of this clonotype. This chain connects TRBV5-6 to TRBJ2-3; no definite D call. V dropped 4 bases and J dropped 9 bases, with 9 bases sitting between them. CDR1 SGHDT and CDR2 YYEEEE come from the germline V gene. The CDR3 runs 11 residues. The chain's CDR3 is CASSLDGTQYF. The CDR3, as DNA: TGTGCCAGCAGCCTCGACGGCACGCAGTATTTT. Looking up the rest from reference TRBV5-6 and TRBJ2-3 gives the full variable domain: DAGVTQSPTHLIKTRGQQVTLRCSPKSGHDTVSWYQQALGQGPQFIFQYYEEEERQRGNFPDRFSGHQFPNYSSELNVNALLLGDSALYLCASSLDGTQYFGPGTRLTVL.

V usage is TRBV4-1 and J usage is TRBJ2-3, with TRBD2 matching over 10 bases. CDR3 length: 14 amino acids. Germline CDR1 reads MGHRA; CDR2 reads YSYEKL. The trim removed 4 bases at V and 6 bases at J, leaving 4 bases unmatched. CDR3 protein: CASSPSGSFDTQYF. DNA for the CDR3: TGCGCCAGCAGCCCTAGCGGGAGTTTTGATACGCAGTATTTT.

This clonotype was observed at least ten times. The J gene is TRBJ2-3, the V gene TRBV12-3 or TRBV12-4, with 8 positions matching TRBD2. V was clipped by 1 base and J by 0 bases; unmatched bases: 9. CDR3 length: 18 residues. In nucleotides, the CDR3 is TGTGCCAGCAGTTTAGTCACGATTGCGGGAGGTAGCACAGATACGCAGTATTTT. Residues: CASSLVTIAGGSTDTQYF.

This clonotype was detected ten times or more. V gene TRBV20-1 combines with J gene TRBJ2-1; maybe TRBD2 (6 bases). The CDR3 contains 12 residues. Germline V gene lookup returns CDR1 DFQATT and CDR2 SNEGSKA (reference sequence). The V end was cut by 8 bases, the J end by 9 bases, with 17 bases between. For the CDR3, the DNA is TGCAGTTCCACATGGAGGGGCGGTGAGCAGTTCTTC. This sequence encodes CSSTWRGGEQFF.

This clonotype was counted a few times. The chain uses TRBV6-6 and TRBJ2-1; 9 positions agree with TRBD2. The J segment lost 3 bases and the V segment lost 0 bases, leaving 3 bases of the junction unmatched. Germline CDR1 reads MNHNY; CDR2 reads SVGAGI (reference sequence). The CDR3 loop spans 16 amino acids. CDR3 protein: CASSYSPAGGYNEQFF. Here the CDR3 DNA reads TGTGCCAGCAGTTACTCGCCAGCGGGAGGCTACAATGAGCAGTTCTTC.

The chain joins TRBV20-1 to TRBJ2-2; D possibly corresponds to TRBD2 (5 bases). CDR1 DFQATT and CDR2 SNEGSKA come from the germline V gene (reference sequence). The CDR3 contains 17 residues. The V end was cut by 0 bases, the J end by 2 bases, with 16 bases between. The CDR3: CSARDRFGAGNTGELFF. The CDR3 DNA reads TGCAGTGCTAGAGATCGCTTCGGCGCGGGTAACACCGGGGAGCTGTTTTTT.

This clonotype occurred a few times. This chain uses TRBV11-2 with TRBJ2-3; 9 nucleotides align to TRBD2. The CDR3 has 14 residues. The germline gives CDR1 SGHAT, CDR2 FQNNGV. J lost 7 bases, V lost 8 bases, and 10 bases had no gene match. The CDR3 sequence: CASSLAGGPYTQYF. CDR3 bases: TGTGCCAGCTCCCTGGCGGGAGGGCCGTATACGCAGTATTTT.

This clonotype was found many times. The chain is built from TRBV20-1 and TRBJ2-3, with D possibly TRBD1 on 6 matching bases. Trimming cost V 4 bases and J 2 bases, with 7 bases left between them. Germline V CDR1 and CDR2: DFQATT, SNEGSKA (reference sequence). This CDR3 has 12 residues. This CDR3 is CSATGHTDTQYF. CDR3 coding DNA: TGCAGTGCTACGGGACACACAGATACGCAGTATTTT.

This clonotype has just a few counts. The chain carries TRBV10-2 and TRBJ1-5, with 7 bases aligning to TRBD1. Losses at the gene ends were 3 bases for V and 0 bases for J; bases not matched to a gene: 5. Germline CDR1 reads WSHSY; CDR2 reads SAAADI. The CDR3 is 16 amino acids. The CDR3 nucleotides read TGCGCCAGCAGTGATAGACAGGGATATAGCAATCAGCCCCAGCATTTT. It is translated as CASSDRQGYSNQPQHF.

This clonotype came up a few times. The gene calls are TRBV29-1 and TRBJ2-7, with no clear D. Germline V gene sequence: CDR1 SQVTM, CDR2 ANQGSEA. Trimming removed 3 bases at V and 2 bases at J, with 11 bases between. The CDR3 runs 13 residues. The CDR3 bases are TGCAGCGTTGACGGTGGGGAAACCTACGAGCAGTACTTC. Its translation is CSVDGGETYEQYF.

This clonotype was counted many times. This chain joins TRBV18 and TRBJ1-2; D might be TRBD1 (5 bases). This CDR3 has 12 amino acids. CDR1 and CDR2 from the germline V gene are KGHSH and LQKENI. V was pared by 3 bases and J by 6 bases, with 8 bases between. The CDR3 DNA sequence: TGTGCCAGCTCACCCGTGACAGATGGCTACACCTTC. This encodes CASSPVTDGYTF.

A few counts support this clonotype. This chain uses TRBV10-3 with TRBJ2-1, with D uncertain. This CDR3 contains 12 residues. The germline V and J ends were trimmed by 5 bases and 6 bases, with 8 bases remaining between them. Germline loops: CDR1 ENHRY, CDR2 SYGVKD. In DNA form, the CDR3 reads TGTGCCATCAGTCCTCGGCTCAATGAGCAGTTCTTC. Translated, it gives CAISPRLNEQFF.

Here the CDR3 reads CASSWGLSGRGADTQYF. CDR3 in DNA: TGTGCCAGCAGCTGGGGACTTAGCGGGAGAGGGGCAGATACGCAGTATTTT. The chain joins TRBV11-2 to TRBJ2-3; TRBD2 matches 9 bases. The CDR3 is made up of 17 amino acids. The germline CDR1 and CDR2 sequences are SGHAT and FQNNGV. Germline trimming cut 4 bases from V and 4 bases from J; bases unmatched to any gene: 12.

Remarks on this clonotype: This may be a read error: a much more frequent sequence differs by one nucleotide. This chain joins TRBV24-1 and TRBJ2-7, with D unclear. The CDR3 runs 13 residues. Looked up from germline, CDR1 is KGHDR and CDR2 is SFDVKD. The CDR3 protein is CATSARGFYEQCF. The CDR3 nucleotides are TGTGCCACCAGTGCCCGCGGATTCTACGAGCAGTGCTTC.

The V and J genes are TRBV12-3 or TRBV12-4 and TRBJ2-7; D possibly corresponds to TRBD2 (6 bases). This CDR3 contains 17 residues. The V and J ends lost 3 bases and 3 bases respectively, with 21 bases between them. The CDR3 sequence is CASSLRREALGIYEQYF. The CDR3 nucleotides read TGTGCCAGCAGTTTGCGCAGGGAGGCACTAGGTATCTACGAGCAGTACTTC.

This clonotype was observed a handful of times. V and J are TRBV25-1 and TRBJ2-1; 9 bases are shared with TRBD1. Looked up from germline, CDR1 is MGHDK and CDR2 is SYGVNS. The CDR3 loop spans 17 amino acids. V lost 1 base to trimming and J lost 4 bases; unmatched junction nucleotides: 8. The CDR3 coding sequence is TGTGCCAGCAGTGAATTCAGTGGACAGGGGATTTACAATGAGCAGTTCTTC. Translated, it gives CASSEFSGQGIYNEQFF. The whole variable domain, remainder taken from reference TRBV25-1 and TRBJ2-1, is EADIYQTPRYLVIGTGKKITLECSQTMGHDKMYWYQQDPGMELHLIHYSYGVNSTEKGDLSSESTVSRIRTEHFPLTLESARPSHTSQYLCASSEFSGQGIYNEQFFGPGTRLTVL.

This clonotype was seen ten or more times. The gene calls are TRBV12-3 or TRBV12-4 and TRBJ1-2; D possibly corresponds to TRBD1 (6 bases). This CDR3 comprises 12 residues. V gave up 5 bases and J gave up 7 bases, with 11 bases separating them. The CDR3 here is CASSTGTSGYTF. The CDR3 bases are TGTGCCAGCAGTACCGGGACATCTGGCTACACCTTC.

This clonotype was seen repeatedly, ten times or more. CDR3 nucleotides: TGCAGTGCTAGTGCCCTGTGGGGGGCTTCCTACAATGAGCAGTTCTTC. Amino acid sequence: CSASALWGASYNEQFF. The rearrangement joins TRBV20-1 to TRBJ2-1, with D perhaps assigned TRBD1 or TRBD2 (6 bases each). This CDR3 is 16 amino acids long. V was clipped by 3 bases and J by 1 base, with 16 bases between them. Germline V lookup: CDR1 DFQATT, CDR2 SNEGSKA (reference sequence).

This clonotype was detected only a few times. The chain links TRBV29-1 to TRBJ2-7, with TRBD2 matching 11 bases. The CDR3 extends over 16 amino acids. J lost 2 bases, V lost 1 base, and 7 bases had no gene match. CDR1 is SQVTM, CDR2 ANQGSEA, per germline. The CDR3 sequence is CSVEASGRFGTYEQYF. CDR3 DNA: TGCAGCGTTGAAGCTAGCGGGAGGTTCGGTACCTACGAGCAGTACTTC.

The V gene is TRBV5-1, the J gene TRBJ2-7; 11 nucleotides match TRBD2. The germline V gene encodes CDR1 SGHRS and CDR2 YFSETQ. The CDR3 is 16 amino acids. V was clipped by 4 bases and J by 6 bases; unmatched bases: 12. CDR3 sequence (DNA): TGCGCCAGCAGCAAAGAAATTCTAGCGGGAGGAGGCGAGCAGTACTTC. Encoded protein: CASSKEILAGGGEQYF.

This clonotype showed up just a few times. CDR3 DNA sequence: TGTGCCAGTACCCCCGGGACACCCGATAACACCGGGGAGCTGTTTTTT. This sequence encodes CASTPGTPDNTGELFF. The V and J genes are TRBV19 and TRBJ2-2; a weak D match, TRBD1 (6 bases). Germline assignment: CDR1 LNHDA and CDR2 SQIVND (reference sequence). This CDR3 region has 16 residues. V was cut by 7 bases and J by 2 bases, with 17 bases left in between.